This record concerns one TCR beta chain sequence. This specimen belongs to a study of siplizumab effects on memory and regulatory T cells. Using immunoSEQ multiplex PCR, the repertoire was profiled, and TCRdb retains in-frame clones only, with some absent. The sample holds about 69,000 clones, approximately 88% seen once. Per germline, CDR1 SEHNR and CDR2 FQNEAQ (reference sequence). The CDR3 is 15 amino acids. The V end lost 5 bases, the J end lost 0 bases, and 13 bases lay between the germline ends. The sequence derives from a human donor in good health. This chain uses TRBV7-9 with TRBJ1-2; the D is unclear. Sequenced sample: Tregs sorted from blood. The CDR3 loop reads CASSGRISPNYGYTF. The CDR3 bases are TGTGCCAGCAGCGGACGGATCTCTCCTAACTATGGCTACACCTTC.